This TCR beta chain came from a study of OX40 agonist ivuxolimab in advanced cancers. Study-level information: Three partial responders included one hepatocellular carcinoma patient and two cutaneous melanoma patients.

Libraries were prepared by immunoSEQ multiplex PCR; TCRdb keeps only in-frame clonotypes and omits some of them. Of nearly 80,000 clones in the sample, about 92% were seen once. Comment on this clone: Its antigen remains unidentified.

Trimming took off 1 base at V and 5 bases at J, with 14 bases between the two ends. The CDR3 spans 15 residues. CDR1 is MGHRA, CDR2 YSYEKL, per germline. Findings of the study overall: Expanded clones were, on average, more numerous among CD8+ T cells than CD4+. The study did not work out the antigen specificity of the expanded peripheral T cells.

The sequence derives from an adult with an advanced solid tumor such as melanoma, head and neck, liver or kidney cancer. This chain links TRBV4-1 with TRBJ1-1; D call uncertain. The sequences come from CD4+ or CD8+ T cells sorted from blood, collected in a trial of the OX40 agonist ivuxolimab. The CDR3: CASSQGRAPRTEAFF. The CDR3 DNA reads TGCGCCAGCAGCCAAGGGCGGGCGCCTCGGACTGAAGCTTTCTTT.